The next 5 T cell receptor beta chains were all read from a single sample in a study of blood T cell repertoires in COVID-19. This table comes from immunoSEQ multiplex PCR, and its TCRdb copy is limited to in-frame clones, with some not included. The sample contains under 200,000 clones, 89% of which appear only once. The specimen was PBMCs or T cells enriched from blood (not recorded which). Every receptor here comes from a woman aged 18-35 years who had recovered from COVID-19.

The chain employs TRBV15 and TRBJ1-2; no definite D call. This CDR3 has 14 residues. CDR1 is LNHNV and CDR2 is YYDKDF in the germline V gene (reference sequence). The ends were cut back, 1 base at V and 0 bases at J, with 6 bases in the middle. CDR3 in amino acids: CATSRVGANYGYTF. The CDR3 DNA reads as TGTGCCACCAGCAGAGTCGGAGCTAACTATGGCTACACCTTC. Combining the CDR3 with reference TRBV15 and TRBJ1-2 gives the whole variable domain DAMVIQNPRYQVTQFGKPVTLSCSQTLNHNVMYWYQQKSSQAPKLLFHYYDKDFNNEADTPDNFQSRRPNTSFCFLDIRSPGLGDTAMYLCATSRVGANYGYTFGSGTRLTVV.

This chain joins TRBV7-9 and TRBJ2-4; D perhaps matches TRBD1 (6 bases). CDR3 length: 15 residues. Looked up from germline, CDR1 is SEHNR and CDR2 is FQNEAQ (reference sequence). V was cut by 1 base and J by 8 bases, with 15 bases left in between. CDR3 sequence (DNA): TGTGCCAGCAGCTTAGGGTGGGGGCTGAGGGACATTCAGTACTTC. Its translation is CASSLGWGLRDIQYF.

The CDR3, as DNA: TGTGCCACCACCACGGGCCGGGAGTCGGGCCTAGGAGCGCAGTATTTT. The encoded protein is CATTTGRESGLGAQYF. The chain couples TRBV19 to TRBJ2-3, with D possibly matching TRBD2 (6 bases). Germline lookup yields CDR1 LNHDA and CDR2 SQIVND (reference sequence). V shed 10 bases and J shed 10 bases, with 30 bases lying between them. The CDR3 contains 16 residues. Complete variable domain (other parts from reference TRBV19 and TRBJ2-3): DGGITQSPKYLFRKEGQNVTLSCEQNLNHDAMYWYRQDPGQGLRLIYYSQIVNDFQKGDIAEGYSVSREKKESFPLTVTSAQKNPTAFYLCATTTGRESGLGAQYFGPGTRLTVL.

The J gene is TRBJ1-5, the V gene TRBV27, with D uncertain. Trimming left V 7 bases short and J 4 bases short, with 14 bases between. CDR3 length: 14 amino acids. Germline lookup yields CDR1 MNHEY and CDR2 SMNVEV (reference sequence). CDR3 loop: CASKRGRGNQPQHF. The CDR3 bases are TGTGCCAGCAAGAGAGGACGGGGAAATCAGCCCCAGCATTTT.

The rearrangement uses TRBV28 and TRBJ1-6, with TRBD1 as a possible D gene (5 bases). This CDR3 is 15 amino acids long. The germline V gene encodes CDR1 MDHEN and CDR2 SYDVKM. V was cut by 5 bases and J by 7 bases, with 15 bases left in between. The CDR3 DNA sequence: TGTGCCAGCAGTCTGGGGGGGACGGGGAATTCACCCCTCCACTTT. Encoded protein: CASSLGGTGNSPLHF.